This T cell receptor beta chain was observed in a study of T cell responses to AZD1222 COVID-19 vaccine. With respect to this clone: Antigen specificity is unknown.

The study, taken as a whole, reports: Donors in the cohort were predominantly white British and more often female, and clonal diversity was possibly underestimated. Only a handful of AZD1222 recipients, roughly 6 in all, had baseline seropositivity. Spike-specific TCR breadth and depth grew following two AZD1222 doses.

Whether given at about 4 or about 12 weeks, second doses were pooled. TCRdb keeps only in-frame clones here, not all; method: immunoSEQ multiplex PCR. The sample lists roughly 150,000 clones, 70% to 90% occurring once. The TCR originated in an adult who received the AZD1222 COVID-19 vaccine. Sample: peripheral blood, taken 28 days after the second AZD1222 dose.

CDR3 nucleotide sequence: TGTGCCAGCAGCTTGTGGGGGGCCCAAGAGACCCAGTACTTC. Translating gives CASSLWGAQETQYF. The chain combines TRBV5-4 with TRBJ2-5; TRBD1 or TRBD2 may be the D gene (6 bases each). The CDR3 has 14 residues. Germline-derived CDR1 and CDR2 are SGHNT and YYREEE (reference sequence). The germline V and J ends were trimmed by 1 base and 1 base, with 8 bases remaining between them.